The T cell receptor (beta chain) described here comes from a study of cytomegalovirus exposure and HLA in healthy donors. Whole-study findings and limits: Reported findings show TCR beta sequences accurately forecast HLA-A and HLA-B alleles in most subjects. Previously analyzed data showed that most TCR beta V segments were productive at a frequency of about 87% or about 30%.

Worth noting for this clone: Its matching antigen is unknown.

Germline loops: CDR1 SGHRS, CDR2 YFSETQ. This CDR3 is 13 amino acids long. After removal of 0 bases from V and 8 bases from J, the junction contained 4 bases not matched to a gene. 13 Jbeta primers and 60 Vbeta primers were used for the PCR. Profiling relied on immunoSEQ multiplex PCR, and the TCRdb table lists in-frame clones only, not all of them. This table holds under 300,000 clones, roughly 85% found once. The chain carries TRBV5-1 and TRBJ1-2, with TRBD1 matching over 7 bases. Sequenced sample: PBMCs. The source is a man aged 35 to 55 in good health and CMV-seropositive. CDR3 DNA sequence: TGCGCCAGCAGCTTGGAAGGGGGCCTCGGCTACACCTTC. Residues: CASSLEGGLGYTF. Supplemented by reference TRBV5-1 and TRBJ1-2, the full variable domain reads KAGVTQTPRYLIKTRGQQVTLSCSPISGHRSVSWYQQTPGQGLQFLFEYFSETQRNKGNFPGRFSGRQFSNSRSEMNVSTLELGDSALYLCASSLEGGLGYTFGSGTRLTVV.